This entry concerns a single T cell receptor beta chain. What it binds is not known. Libraries were prepared by immunoSEQ multiplex PCR; TCRdb keeps only in-frame clonotypes and omits some of them. Of tens of thousands of clones listed, approximately 85% were seen once; the top ten hold 3.4%. This specimen belongs to a study of OX40 agonist ivuxolimab in advanced cancers. The wider study: Of mixed ages from about 23 to 85 and averaging about 60 years, the group was over 80% male. Overall study findings and caveats: More expanded clones were seen, on average, in CD8+ T cells than in CD4+. With doses of 0.1 to 3.0 mg/kg, CD4+ and CD8+ blood T cells had undergone clonal expansion by week 6.

The CDR3 is 13 residues long. Deletions cut 3 bases from V and 3 bases from J, with 8 bases between. Looked up from germline, CDR1 is MNHNS and CDR2 is SASEGT. The chain combines TRBV6-1 with TRBJ1-2; D call uncertain. The source is an adult with an advanced solid tumor such as melanoma, head and neck, liver or kidney cancer. The sequenced sample was CD4+ or CD8+ T cells sorted from blood, obtained in a trial of the OX40 agonist ivuxolimab. Here the CDR3 DNA reads TGTGCCAGCAGTGACCGAGGAGACTATGGCTACACCTTC. As protein: CASSDRGDYGYTF.